This section outlines one T cell receptor beta chain sequence together with its context. This specimen belongs to a study of blood T cell repertoires in COVID-19. Study details: T cells, B-cell-depleted T cells, or PBMCs provided the cDNA or gDNA that served as material.

Profiling relied on immunoSEQ multiplex PCR, and the TCRdb table lists in-frame clones only, not all of them. This sample has roughly 62,000 clones, with about 87% found just once. Trimming removed 4 bases at V and 4 bases at J, with 15 bases between. The germline gives CDR1 MNHEY, CDR2 SMNVEV (reference sequence). The CDR3 has 15 residues. The chain is built from TRBV27 and TRBJ2-3; perhaps TRBD1 as D (6 bases). The receptor comes from a man in his 70s with acute or convalescent COVID-19. The sample was peripheral blood. The CDR3 is CASSYNRAMADTQYF. The CDR3 coding sequence is TGTGCCAGCAGTTACAACAGGGCGATGGCAGATACGCAGTATTTT.